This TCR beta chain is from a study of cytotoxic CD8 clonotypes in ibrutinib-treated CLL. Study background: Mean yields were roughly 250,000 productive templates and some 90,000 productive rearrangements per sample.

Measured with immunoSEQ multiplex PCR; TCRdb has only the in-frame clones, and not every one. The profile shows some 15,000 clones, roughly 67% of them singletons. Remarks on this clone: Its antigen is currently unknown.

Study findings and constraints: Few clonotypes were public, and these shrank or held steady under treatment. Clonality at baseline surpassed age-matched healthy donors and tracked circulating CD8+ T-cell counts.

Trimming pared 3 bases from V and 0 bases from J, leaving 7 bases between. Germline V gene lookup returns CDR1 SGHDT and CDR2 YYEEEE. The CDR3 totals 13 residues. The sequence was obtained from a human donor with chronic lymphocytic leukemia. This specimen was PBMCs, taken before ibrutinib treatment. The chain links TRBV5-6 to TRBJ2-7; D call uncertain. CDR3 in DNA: TGTGCCAGCAGCTCTACCTCCTCCTACGAGCAGTACTTC. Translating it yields CASSSTSSYEQYF.